The 21 T cell receptor beta chains listed next were all sequenced from one sample in a study of T cell responses to AZD1222 COVID-19 vaccine. Repertoires were generated with immunoSEQ multiplex PCR, while TCRdb's copy carries only in-frame clones and drops some. This table holds over 100,000 clones, about 94% found once. This sample comprised peripheral blood, obtained on day 0 of AZD1222 vaccination. These receptors were collected from an adult in good health.

CDR3 sequence: CASSVLPPVGEQYF. The CDR3 DNA is TGTGCCAGCAGTGTTCTACCCCCAGTGGGGGAGCAGTACTTC. The chain employs TRBV2 and TRBJ2-7; D remains unclear. Germline V gene data show CDR1 as SNHLY and CDR2 as FYNNEI. The ends were cut back, 4 bases at V and 7 bases at J, with 17 bases in the middle. This CDR3 is 14 amino acids long.

The CDR3 DNA reads as TGTGCCAGCAGTTTATCTGTTATCTCCCCATATCCCCTCCACTTT. It encodes CASSLSVISPYPLHF. The chain links TRBV27 to TRBJ1-6; D uncertain. This CDR3 region has 15 residues. V was trimmed by 0 bases and J by 13 bases, leaving 16 bases between them. Germline V gene data show CDR1 as MNHEY and CDR2 as SMNVEV (reference sequence).

The rearrangement joins TRBV14 to TRBJ2-3; possibly TRBD1 for D (5 bases). Trimming cost V 0 bases and J 5 bases, with 24 bases left between them. Germline V gene lookup returns CDR1 SGHDN and CDR2 FVKESK. The CDR3 runs 19 residues. CDR3 sequence (DNA): TGTGCCAGCAGCCAAGACCGTGGATTAGTGACAGATAGGAGAGATACGCAGTATTTT. Residues: CASSQDRGLVTDRRDTQYF.

The chain combines TRBV5-4 with TRBJ2-7; TRBD2 agrees at 9 bases. The trim removed 0 bases at V and 9 bases at J, leaving 10 bases unmatched. The CDR3 totals 15 residues. Germline CDR1 reads SGHNT; CDR2 reads YYREEE (reference sequence). In DNA form, the CDR3 reads TGTGCCAGCAGCTTGGGTTTTGGGACTAGCAGCATGCAGTACTTC. Its protein is CASSLGFGTSSMQYF. Looking up the rest from reference TRBV5-4 and TRBJ2-7 gives the full variable domain: ETGVTQSPTHLIKTRGQQVTLRCSSQSGHNTVSWYQQALGQGPQFIFQYYREEENGRGNFPPRFSGLQFPNYSSELNVNALELDDSALYLCASSLGFGTSSMQYFGPGTRLTVT.

The chain joins TRBV3-1 (or the pseudogene TRBV3-2) to TRBJ2-3; possibly TRBD1 for D (5 bases). V was cut by 1 base and J by 6 bases, with 14 bases left in between. Germline V gene data show CDR1 as LGHDT and CDR2 as YNNKEL (reference sequence). The CDR3 extends over 15 amino acids. In DNA form, the CDR3 reads TGTGCCAGCAGCCAAGGGGCAGGGCCTGGGGATACGCAGTATTTT. It is translated as CASSQGAGPGDTQYF.

V usage is TRBV9 and J usage is TRBJ1-1; D unclear. Trimming stripped 0 bases from V and 3 bases from J, with 9 bases between. From germline, CDR1 is SGDLS and CDR2 YYNGEE. This CDR3 has 14 residues. The CDR3 protein is CASSVAVADTEAFF. In nucleotides, the CDR3 is TGTGCCAGCAGCGTAGCTGTGGCAGACACTGAAGCTTTCTTT.

This clone came up a few times. V and J are TRBV12-3 or TRBV12-4 and TRBJ1-1; D gene unclear. The V gene lost 6 bases and the J gene lost 1 base, with 0 bases spanning the gap. CDR3 length: 10 amino acids. This CDR3 reads CASRNTEAFF. The CDR3 bases are TGTGCCAGCAGGAACACTGAAGCTTTCTTT.

The chain has TRBV18 and TRBJ2-5; TRBD2 matches at 10 bases. The V segment lost 2 bases and the J segment 4 bases; nucleotides outside the gene matches: 4. CDR1 is KGHSH, CDR2 LQKENI, per germline. The CDR3 extends over 15 amino acids. The CDR3 DNA sequence: TGTGCCAGCTCACCAGGAGCGGGAGGGAGAGAGACCCAGTACTTC. It encodes CASSPGAGGRETQYF.

As regards this clone: The junction and the germline gene differ at one end; a read error may be behind it. The chain has TRBV6-5 and TRBJ1-5; D is unclear. CDR3 size: 14 residues. Germline V gene lookup returns CDR1 MNHEY and CDR2 SVGAGI. CDR3 region: CPSDLGRRDQPQHF. DNA of the CDR3: TGCCCTAGTGATTTAGGCAGGCGGGATCAGCCCCAGCATTTT.

A single count supports this clone. This chain links TRBV6-5 with TRBJ1-5, with a tentative D call TRBD1 (6 bases). Trimming left V 7 bases short and J 6 bases short, with 16 bases between. Germline values: CDR1 MNHEY, CDR2 SVGAGI. CDR3 length equals 14 residues. The CDR3 bases are TGTGCCAGCACCACCGGGGGGGCCGGTCAGCCCCAGCATTTT. Encoded protein: CASTTGGAGQPQHF.

The chain uses TRBV5-6 and TRBJ1-1, with D unresolved. The CDR3 runs 12 residues. CDR1 is SGHDT and CDR2 is YYEEEE in the germline V gene. The germline V and J ends were trimmed by 2 bases and 2 bases, with 4 bases remaining between them. Here the CDR3 reads CASSFLNTEAFF. The CDR3 nucleotides read TGTGCCAGCAGCTTCTTAAACACTGAAGCTTTCTTT.

This chain uses TRBV3-1 (or the pseudogene TRBV3-2) with TRBJ2-2; 7 bases are a match to TRBD2. Per the germline V gene, CDR1 is LGHDT and CDR2 is YNNKEL (reference sequence). V trimming: 2 bases; J trimming: 3 bases; junction bases outside the gene matches: 0. The CDR3 length is 14 residues. The CDR3 reads CASSQRGDTGELFF. CDR3 sequence (DNA): TGTGCCAGCAGCCAACGGGGGGACACCGGGGAGCTGTTTTTT.

This sequence joins TRBV12-5 and TRBJ1-1; possibly TRBD1 for D (5 bases). This CDR3 region has 14 residues. Between the trimmed V and J ends, which lost 3 bases and 5 bases, there was a span of 13 bases. CDR1 and CDR2 (germline): LGHNT, FRNRAP. The CDR3 region has the DNA TGTGCTAGTGGTTTTGGACTAGGGGTTACTGAAGCTTTCTTT. It translates to CASGFGLGVTEAFF.

The chain has TRBV18 and TRBJ1-1; D unclear. The CDR3 contains 17 residues. The germline V and J ends were trimmed by 3 bases and 5 bases, with 22 bases remaining between them. Germline V CDR1 and CDR2: KGHSH, LQKENI. The CDR3 DNA is TGTGCCAGCTCACCCTATCTTATCGGGGATCGGCGGACTGAAGCTTTCTTT. Protein product: CASSPYLIGDRRTEAFF. Looking up the rest from reference TRBV18 and TRBJ1-1 gives the full variable domain: NAGVMQNPRHLVRRRGQEARLRCSPMKGHSHVYWYRQLPEEGLKFMVYLQKENIIDESGMPKERFSAEFPKEGPSILRIQQVVRGDSAAYFCASSPYLIGDRRTEAFFGQGTRLTVV.

The chain carries TRBV15 and TRBJ2-2, with D perhaps matching TRBD2 (5 bases). Germline V gene data show CDR1 as LNHNV and CDR2 as YYDKDF (reference sequence). V was shortened by 0 bases and J by 3 bases, with 11 bases between the two germline ends. This CDR3 is built from 16 residues. The CDR3 protein is CATSRDRGLHTGELFF. In DNA form, the CDR3 reads TGTGCCACCAGCAGAGATCGAGGGTTGCACACCGGGGAGCTGTTTTTT. Using reference TRBV15 and TRBJ2-2 for the parts outside the CDR3, the full variable domain is DAMVIQNPRYQVTQFGKPVTLSCSQTLNHNVMYWYQQKSSQAPKLLFHYYDKDFNNEADTPDNFQSRRPNTSFCFLDIRSPGLGDTAMYLCATSRDRGLHTGELFFGEGSRLTVL.

This chain connects TRBV4-1 to TRBJ2-4; D remains ambiguous. Germline V gene sequence: CDR1 MGHRA, CDR2 YSYEKL. This CDR3 contains 16 residues. V shed 0 bases and J shed 3 bases, with 12 bases lying between them. CDR3 in amino acids: CASSQELSSRKNIQYF. The CDR3 DNA sequence: TGCGCCAGCAGCCAAGAACTTAGTTCGCGCAAAAACATTCAGTACTTC.

The J gene is TRBJ2-1, the V gene TRBV14; tentative D call: TRBD2 (6 bases). This CDR3 region has 15 residues. Trimming took 5 bases from V and 8 from J, leaving 19 bases between them. Per the germline V gene, CDR1 is SGHDN and CDR2 is FVKESK. CDR3 residues: CASSFSGTPFDEQFF. CDR3 coding DNA: TGTGCCAGCAGCTTCTCCGGGACTCCCTTCGATGAGCAGTTCTTC.

This sequence joins TRBV11-2 and TRBJ2-1; 7 nucleotides line up with TRBD1. CDR3 size: 15 residues. Trimming at V came to 0 bases and at J to 14 bases, leaving 13 bases not matched to a gene. From germline, CDR1 is SGHAT and CDR2 FQNNGV. The CDR3 DNA is TGTGCCAGCAGCTTAGATCACAACCCCGGGACAGAAAAGTTCTTC. This gives the protein CASSLDHNPGTEKFF.

The genes are TRBV27 and TRBJ1-1; 9 bases are a match to TRBD1. Germline V gives CDR1 MNHEY, CDR2 SMNVEV (reference sequence). The V and J ends lost 3 bases and 1 base, in that order; junction bases with no gene match: 3. The CDR3 is 15 residues long. This CDR3 is CASSFRGQGNTEAFF. DNA for the CDR3: TGTGCCAGCAGTTTTAGGGGACAGGGGAACACTGAAGCTTTCTTT.

This clone was recorded only once. J is TRBJ1-2 and V is TRBV5-4; 7 bases are shared with TRBD1. Germline lookup yields CDR1 SGHNT and CDR2 YYREEE (reference sequence). V shed 4 bases, J shed 0 bases, and the junction held 6 bases outside the gene matches. The CDR3 length is 15 residues. CDR3 DNA: TGTGCCAGCAGCCTTGACAGGGAATCTAACTATGGCTACACCTTC. Translating it yields CASSLDRESNYGYTF.

Worth noting for this clone: Other DNA variants within this sample encode the same CDR3. The J gene is TRBJ2-2, the V gene TRBV7-9; weak D call: TRBD1 (5 bases). CDR1 is SEHNR, CDR2 FQNEAQ, per germline (reference sequence). The CDR3 is 14 amino acids. The V gene lost 5 bases and the J gene lost 2 bases, with 9 bases spanning the gap. The CDR3 DNA follows: TGTGCCAGCAGCCCAGACAGTAACACCGGGGAGCTGTTTTTT. Its protein product is CASSPDSNTGELFF.